This T cell receptor (beta chain) comes out of a study of T cell responses to AZD1222 COVID-19 vaccine. About this clone itself: Its target is not known.

Clones were sequenced by immunoSEQ multiplex PCR, and TCRdb holds only the in-frame ones, with some missing. The table has fewer than 120,000 clones, about 88% seen once. V was cut by 5 bases and J by 2 bases, with 10 bases left in between. From germline, CDR1 is MNHEY and CDR2 SMNVEV (reference sequence). The CDR3 is made up of 13 amino acids. Findings and caveats of the study: Repertoires were obtained only post-peak T cell response. Spike-specific TCR breadth and depth were elevated following two AZD1222 doses. Donors were largely white British and mainly female; clonal diversity was possibly underestimated.

This sequence joins TRBV27 and TRBJ2-7; D assignment may be TRBD1 or TRBD2 (6 bases each). The clonotype was recovered from an adult in good health. This sample comprised peripheral blood, obtained on day 0 of AZD1222 vaccination. CDR3 bases: TGTGCCAGCAGTAACCGGGGGCCCTACGAGCAGTACTTC. Its protein product is CASSNRGPYEQYF.